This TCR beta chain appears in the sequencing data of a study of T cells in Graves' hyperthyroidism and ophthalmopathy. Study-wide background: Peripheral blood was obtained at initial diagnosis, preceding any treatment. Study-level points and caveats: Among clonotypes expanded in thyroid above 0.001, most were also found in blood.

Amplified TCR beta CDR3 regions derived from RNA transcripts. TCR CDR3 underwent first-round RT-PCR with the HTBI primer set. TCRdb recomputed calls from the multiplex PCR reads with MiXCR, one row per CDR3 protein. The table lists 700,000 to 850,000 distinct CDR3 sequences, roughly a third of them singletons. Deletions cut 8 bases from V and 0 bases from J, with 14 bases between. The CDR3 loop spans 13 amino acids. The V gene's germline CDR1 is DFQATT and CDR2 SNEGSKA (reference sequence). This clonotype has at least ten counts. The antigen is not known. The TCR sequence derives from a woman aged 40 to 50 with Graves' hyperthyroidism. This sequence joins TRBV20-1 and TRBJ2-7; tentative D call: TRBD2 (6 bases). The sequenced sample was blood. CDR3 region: CSLPGGSSYEQYF. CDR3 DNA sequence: TGCAGTCTACCCGGAGGGAGCTCCTACGAGCAGTACTTC.